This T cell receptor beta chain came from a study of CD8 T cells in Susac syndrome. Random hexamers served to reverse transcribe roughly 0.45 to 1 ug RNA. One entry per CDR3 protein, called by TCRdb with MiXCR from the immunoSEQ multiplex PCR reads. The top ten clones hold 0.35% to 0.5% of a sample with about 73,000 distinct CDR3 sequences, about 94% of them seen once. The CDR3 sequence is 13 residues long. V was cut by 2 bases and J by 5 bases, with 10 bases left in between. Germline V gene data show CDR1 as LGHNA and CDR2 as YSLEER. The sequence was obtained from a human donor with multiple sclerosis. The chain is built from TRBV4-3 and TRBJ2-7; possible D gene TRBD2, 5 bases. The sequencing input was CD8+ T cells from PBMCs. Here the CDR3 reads CASSQSLSDEQYF. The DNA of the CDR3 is TGCGCCAGCAGCCAAAGCCTTAGCGACGAGCAGTACTTC.